This TCR beta chain comes out of a study of cytomegalovirus exposure and HLA in healthy donors. Concerning this clone: Its antigen is not known.

Study outcomes and limitations: Earlier analysis looked at TCR beta V segments, and most were productive about 87% or about 30% of the time. A later analysis reportedly found that, within productive TCRs, an Asian-associated ancestry cluster had fewer N-insertions than the mean observed across the roughly 700 donors.

Researchers ran the PCR with 60 Vbeta and 13 Jbeta primers. Repertoires were generated with immunoSEQ multiplex PCR, while TCRdb's copy carries only in-frame clones and drops some. The sample holds fewer than 200,000 clones, around 69% seen once. This CDR3 is built from 13 residues. Trimming left V 0 bases short and J 9 bases short, with 9 bases between. Looked up from germline, CDR1 is MGHDK and CDR2 is SYGVNS. The TCR originated in a man aged 55 to 70 in good health and CMV-seronegative. The sample was PBMCs. The rearrangement links TRBV25-1 to TRBJ1-5, with unresolved D. The CDR3 reads CASSEYGVGPQHF. CDR3 DNA: TGTGCCAGCAGTGAATACGGGGTAGGGCCCCAGCATTTT.